Listed here are 27 T cell receptor beta chains from one sample, sequenced in a study of response to subunit inactivated influenza vaccine (dated by TCRdb to the late 2010s). Per the publication, the time point label means: 45 to 50 days after influenza vaccine administration. The method behind the library was RT-PCR. The instrument was an Illumina HiSeq 2500. TCRdb's own reprocessing of the public reads used fastp at Q25 and MiXCR and kept productive beta chains. Rows with a matching CDR3 protein are joined into one entry that keeps the most common DNA and genes. The sample yields 430,000 or so distinct CDR3 sequences; roughly 11% were counted once. The top ten clonotypes cover about 12% of the sample. The sequencing here drew on PBMCs from blood, taken roughly 46 days after vaccination. Receptors originate from a man aged 45 to 65 who received an inactivated influenza vaccine. Donor details come from another sample of the same person, matched by shared clones.

The genes are TRBV20-1 and TRBJ1-5, with TRBD1 as a possible D gene (6 bases). V was clipped by 5 bases and J by 7 bases, with 15 bases between them. The CDR3 has 13 residues. Per the germline V gene, CDR1 is DFQATT and CDR2 is SNEGSKA (reference sequence). The CDR3 sequence is CSALGGGAQPQHF. CDR3 in DNA: TGCAGTGCTCTTGGGGGGGGCGCACAGCCCCAGCATTTT.

This clonotype was seen a handful of times. The V gene is TRBV5-1, the J gene TRBJ2-2, with 8 positions matching TRBD2. J gave up 7 bases and V 4 bases, and 9 bases lay outside the gene matches. The CDR3 has 15 amino acids. Germline-derived CDR1 and CDR2 are SGHRS and YFSETQ. This chain's CDR3 is CASSDRAGANGELFF. The CDR3 region has the DNA TGCGCCAGCAGCGACAGAGCGGGAGCGAACGGGGAGCTGTTTTTT.

The rearrangement joins TRBV20-1 to TRBJ2-3; no firm D call. Germline values: CDR1 DFQATT, CDR2 SNEGSKA (reference sequence). The CDR3 loop spans 13 amino acids. The V end was cut by 2 bases, the J end by 0 bases, with 6 bases between. The chain's CDR3 is CSARNSSTDTQYF. CDR3 in DNA: TGCAGTGCTAGAAACTCTAGCACAGATACGCAGTATTTT.

This clonotype was detected a few times. The chain employs TRBV5-5 and TRBJ2-7; 9 nucleotides align to TRBD1. CDR3 length: 16 residues. Germline trimming cut 3 bases from V and 2 bases from J; bases unmatched to any gene: 9. CDR1 SGHKS and CDR2 YYEKEE come from the germline V gene (reference sequence). The CDR3: CASSWGGQGRAYEQYF. CDR3 nucleotide sequence: TGTGCCAGCAGCTGGGGGGGACAGGGAAGAGCCTACGAGCAGTACTTC.

The V and J genes are TRBV7-9 and TRBJ1-1; unclear D gene. Trimming removed 2 bases from V and 5 bases from J, with 12 bases in between. Germline V lookup: CDR1 SEHNR, CDR2 FQNEAQ (reference sequence). The CDR3 covers 14 residues. The DNA for the CDR3 is TGTGCCAGCAGCTTACGGTCGCAGGAGACTGAAGCTTTCTTT. This gives the protein CASSLRSQETEAFF.

In this sample, this clonotype turned up many times. The rearrangement uses TRBV6-5 and TRBJ2-2, with unresolved D. The germline V and J ends were trimmed by 3 bases and 2 bases, with 22 bases remaining between them. Germline CDR1 reads MNHEY; CDR2 reads SVGAGI. The CDR3 has 19 amino acids. The CDR3 region is CASSYPIDLSKPNTGELFF. CDR3 nucleotides: TGTGCCAGCAGTTATCCTATCGATTTGTCAAAACCTAACACCGGGGAGCTGTTTTTT.

The V call is TRBV7-9, the J call TRBJ1-6; D is ambiguous. CDR3 length: 15 amino acids. Germline lookup yields CDR1 SEHNR and CDR2 FQNEAQ (reference sequence). The V end was cut by 7 bases, the J end by 9 bases, with 19 bases between. The CDR3 DNA sequence: TGTGCCAGCACCCTCGAACGTCCAGGTAGTTCACCCCTCCACTTT. Amino acids: CASTLERPGSSPLHF. Together with reference TRBV7-9 and TRBJ1-6, the CDR3 gives the full variable domain: DTGVSQNPRHKITKRGQNVTFRCDPISEHNRLYWYRQTLGQGPEFLTYFQNEAQLEKSRLLSDRFSAERPKGSFSTLEIQRTEQGDSAMYLCASTLERPGSSPLHFGNGTRLTVT.

The table lists this clonotype with many counts. The chain employs TRBV29-1 and TRBJ2-3; TRBD2 aligns across 12 bases. The CDR3 loop spans 16 amino acids. The ends lost 6 bases at V and 2 bases at J; junction bases unmatched: 9. From germline, CDR1 is SQVTM and CDR2 ANQGSEA. CDR3 sequence reads: CSVQRTSGAPTDTQYF. The CDR3 DNA is TGCAGCGTCCAAAGGACTAGCGGGGCCCCCACAGATACGCAGTATTTT.

This clonotype was seen repeatedly, ten times or more. This chain uses TRBV12-3 or TRBV12-4 with TRBJ1-5; D remains unclear. This CDR3 spans 15 amino acids. V dropped 6 bases and J dropped 2 bases, with 14 bases sitting between them. CDR3 region: CASSPGGMGNQPQHF. The CDR3 nucleotides are TGTGCCAGCAGCCCCGGCGGAATGGGCAATCAGCCCCAGCATTTT.

This clonotype was counted at least ten times. The CDR3 loop reads CASSHQGNNSPLHF. The CDR3 DNA sequence: TGTGCCAGCAGCCACCAGGGGAATAATTCACCCCTCCACTTT. The chain combines TRBV14 with TRBJ1-6; D possibly corresponds to TRBD1 (6 bases). Germline V gives CDR1 SGHDN, CDR2 FVKESK. The CDR3 runs 14 residues. Deletions cut 3 bases from V and 5 bases from J, with 8 bases between. Filled out from reference TRBV14 and TRBJ1-6, the complete variable domain reads EAGVTQFPSHSVIEKGQTVTLRCDPISGHDNLYWYRRVMGKEIKFLLHFVKESKQDESGMPNNRFLAERTGGTYSTLKVQPAELEDSGVYFCASSHQGNNSPLHFGNGTRLTVT.

This clonotype was observed once. The genes are TRBV5-1 and TRBJ2-5; D perhaps matches TRBD2 (5 bases). Germline V gene sequence: CDR1 SGHRS, CDR2 YFSETQ. The CDR3 extends over 16 amino acids. V lost 4 bases, J lost 2 bases, and 18 bases lay in between. DNA of the CDR3: TGCGCCAGCAGCGGAGGAACCCGGGCCGTTCAAGAGACCCAGTACTTC. Translating gives CASSGGTRAVQETQYF.

This chain links TRBV11-2 with TRBJ2-3; possibly TRBD2 for D (6 bases). Germline V CDR1 and CDR2: SGHAT, FQNNGV. V lost 5 bases and J lost 4, with 10 bases in between. The CDR3 runs 13 residues. CDR3: CASSERRADTQYF. In DNA, the CDR3 is TGTGCCAGCAGCGAGCGGAGGGCAGATACGCAGTATTTT.

To note about this clonotype: Just one base apart from a much larger clone, this may be a read error. The V gene is TRBV20-1, the J gene TRBJ2-2, with D hard to call. Germline-derived CDR1 and CDR2 are DFQATT and SNEGSKA (reference sequence). This CDR3 has 12 residues. The CDR3 DNA reads as TGCAGTGCTAGAGAGGTCACCGAGGAGCTGTTTTTT. It yields the protein CSAREVTEELFF.

In its sample, this clonotype was seen a few times. The J gene is TRBJ2-5, the V gene TRBV29-1; TRBD1 is a possible D gene (6 bases). This CDR3 spans 13 amino acids. Germline-derived CDR1 and CDR2 are SQVTM and ANQGSEA. V lost 3 bases, J lost 5 bases, and 13 bases lay in between. CDR3 nucleotides: TGCAGCGTTGATGGGCAGGGGCCCGAGACCCAGTACTTC. This translates into CSVDGQGPETQYF. The full variable domain, in which reference TRBV29-1 and TRBJ2-5 provide the parts outside the CDR3, is SAVISQKPSRDICQRGTSLTIQCQVDSQVTMMFWYRQQPGQSLTLIATANQGSEATYESGFVIDKFPISRPNLTFSTLTVSNMSPEDSSIYLCSVDGQGPETQYFGPGTRLLVL.

This chain links TRBV7-8 with TRBJ2-7; 13 positions agree with TRBD2. The junction had 6 bases not matched to a gene; V was cut back by 6 bases and J by 1 base. Looked up from germline, CDR1 is SGHVS and CDR2 is FQNEAQ. The CDR3 covers 16 residues. CDR3: CASRTSGGVYSYEQYF. The CDR3 region has the DNA TGTGCCAGCAGAACTAGCGGGGGGGTATATTCCTACGAGCAGTACTTC.

The rearrangement links TRBV20-1 to TRBJ1-5; D unresolved. This CDR3 is built from 13 residues. The germline V gene has CDR1 DFQATT and CDR2 SNEGSKA (reference sequence). Deletions cut 3 bases from V and 5 bases from J, with 11 bases between. In DNA, the CDR3 is TGCAGTGCTAGGGACGCCGGACATCAGCCCCAGCATTTT. This codes for CSARDAGHQPQHF.

The sample holds many counts of this clonotype. The chain carries TRBV20-1 and TRBJ1-4, with D possibly TRBD1 on 6 matching bases. The V end was cut by 4 bases, the J end by 4 bases, with 25 bases between. Germline CDR1 reads DFQATT; CDR2 reads SNEGSKA (reference sequence). The CDR3 extends over 18 amino acids. The CDR3 is CSAKPPQGKRVNNEKLFF. In DNA, the CDR3 is TGCAGTGCTAAACCCCCACAGGGCAAGAGGGTTAATAATGAAAAACTGTTTTTT.

This clonotype was counted at least ten times. The chain uses TRBV12-3 or TRBV12-4 and TRBJ2-7; the D is unclear. V was clipped by 3 bases and J by 6 bases, with 12 bases between them. The CDR3 extends over 13 amino acids. In nucleotides, the CDR3 is TGTGCCAGCAGTTTCCGGGCCCAATCCGAGCAGTACTTC. Protein: CASSFRAQSEQYF.

CDR3 bases: TGCAGCGTCCGGGGGACTAGCCTATCCTACAATGAGCAGTTCTTC. Translating gives CSVRGTSLSYNEQFF. The rearrangement joins TRBV29-1 to TRBJ2-1, with 9 bases that match TRBD2. The CDR3 extends over 15 amino acids. Germline-derived CDR1 and CDR2 are SQVTM and ANQGSEA. V shed 6 bases and J 1 base; nucleotides not matched to a gene: 7.

This clonotype came up a few times. The chain couples TRBV27 to TRBJ2-1, with D perhaps TRBD1 or TRBD2 (6 bases each). V was shortened by 4 bases and J by 6 bases, with 16 bases between the two germline ends. Germline V gene sequence: CDR1 MNHEY, CDR2 SMNVEV (reference sequence). The CDR3 has 15 amino acids. CDR3 DNA: TGTGCCAGCAGTTCGATGAGGGGGGCGTCCAATGAGCAGTTCTTC. Translating gives CASSSMRGASNEQFF.

There are many counts of this clonotype. The V call is TRBV6-5, the J call TRBJ1-1; no firm D call. The ends were cut back, 2 bases at V and 3 bases at J, with 19 bases in the middle. The germline V gene encodes CDR1 MNHEY and CDR2 SVGAGI. This CDR3 region has 17 residues. The CDR3 loop is CASSYRAVKIWDTEAFF. CDR3 DNA: TGTGCCAGCAGTTACCGGGCTGTGAAAATTTGGGACACTGAAGCTTTCTTT.

This clonotype was counted ten times or more. This rearrangement joins TRBV12-3 or TRBV12-4 to TRBJ2-7; TRBD2 is a possible D gene (6 bases). The CDR3 totals 13 residues. V dropped 4 bases and J dropped 4 bases, with 11 bases sitting between them. DNA for the CDR3: TGTGCCAGCAGTTCCGGGGGTTCGTACGAGCAGTACTTC. Translated, it gives CASSSGGSYEQYF.

This clonotype was detected many times. This chain connects TRBV7-9 to TRBJ1-1, with D unresolved. Germline V lookup: CDR1 SEHNR, CDR2 FQNEAQ (reference sequence). V was trimmed by 5 bases and J by 0 bases, leaving 10 bases between them. This CDR3 comprises 14 residues. CDR3 residues: CASSEGVMNTEAFF. CDR3 DNA sequence: TGTGCCAGCAGCGAGGGAGTTATGAACACTGAAGCTTTCTTT.

There are a few counts of this clonotype. The V call is TRBV11-2, the J call TRBJ2-5; TRBD2 matches 8 bases. V shed 5 bases and J 5 bases; nucleotides not matched to a gene: 22. Germline CDR1 and CDR2: SGHAT and FQNNGV. This CDR3 is built from 19 residues. The CDR3 coding sequence is TGTGCCAGCAGCCCCAAGGCCCCCCTTAGAACGGGGGGGCATGAGACCCAGTACTTC. Translating it yields CASSPKAPLRTGGHETQYF.

The sample holds a few counts of this clonotype. This chain joins TRBV5-1 and TRBJ1-2; 7 positions match TRBD1. CDR1 is SGHRS and CDR2 is YFSETQ in the germline V gene. The CDR3 covers 15 residues. Trimming removed 4 bases from V and 12 bases from J; junction bases left unmatched: 18. This chain's CDR3 is CASSGRTGPQKVDTF. The CDR3 DNA reads as TGCGCCAGCAGCGGAAGGACAGGCCCCCAGAAGGTTGACACCTTC.

This clonotype was observed a handful of times. The rearrangement uses TRBV5-5 and TRBJ1-2, with TRBD1 matching over 10 bases. V shed 4 bases and J 3 bases; nucleotides not matched to a gene: 6. This CDR3 spans 15 amino acids. Germline values: CDR1 SGHKS, CDR2 YYEKEE (reference sequence). CDR3 amino acids: CASSLTTGGDYGYTF. CDR3 DNA sequence: TGTGCCAGCAGCCTTACGACAGGGGGCGACTATGGCTACACCTTC.

This clonotype has ten or more counts. The rearrangement links TRBV14 to TRBJ1-6, with D possibly being TRBD1 (5 bases). Per the germline V gene, CDR1 is SGHDN and CDR2 is FVKESK. V dropped 5 bases and J dropped 6 bases, with 11 bases sitting between them. This CDR3 region has 14 residues. The CDR3 DNA reads TGTGCCAGCAGCAGGAGGGACCGTAATTCACCCCTCCACTTT. This gives the protein CASSRRDRNSPLHF.